This T cell receptor (beta chain) is from a study of T cells in Graves' hyperthyroidism and ophthalmopathy. This CDR3 is built from 15 residues. Trimming removed 4 bases at V and 3 bases at J, with 16 bases between. Germline CDR1 reads SGHRS; CDR2 reads YFSETQ. The source material, RNA transcripts, was used to amplify TCR beta CDR3 regions. A first-round RT-PCR of the TCR CDR3 used the HTBI primer set. TCRdb passed the multiplex PCR reads through MiXCR, listing each CDR3 protein once. The table lists some 620,000 distinct CDR3 sequences, roughly 15% of them singletons. Input material: blood. The TCR sequence derives from a woman in her thirties with Graves' hyperthyroidism. V is TRBV5-1 and J is TRBJ2-5; a weak D match, TRBD1 (7 bases). The CDR3 protein is CASSRATGEEETQYF. The CDR3 DNA reads TGCGCCAGCAGCCGCGCTACAGGGGAGGAAGAGACCCAGTACTTC. The complete variable domain, with remaining parts taken from reference TRBV5-1 and TRBJ2-5, reads KAGVTQTPRYLIKTRGQQVTLSCSPISGHRSVSWYQQTPGQGLQFLFEYFSETQRNKGNFPGRFSGRQFSNSRSEMNVSTLELGDSALYLCASSRATGEEETQYFGPGTRLLVL.